This T cell receptor beta chain was sequenced for a study of T-cell memory formation after mild COVID-19. The overall study: Clustering of TCRs was largely donor specific.

CDR3 length equals 15 residues. The germline CDR1 and CDR2 sequences are SGHDT and YYEEEE. Unmatched junction bases numbered 5, after V lost 0 bases and J lost 6 bases. 5'RACE with constant-segment primers built TCRalpha and TCRbeta cDNA libraries with UMIs. Using its own MiXCR run on the 5' RACE reads, TCRdb lists one record per CDR3 protein. The sample consists of about 240,000 distinct CDR3 sequences, 8% to 10% of them appearing once. The sample holds a few counts of this clonotype. This clonotype originated in a man aged 18 to 29 who had mild COVID-19 (a few samples of this study predate the infection). Cell type and time point are not known. This chain uses TRBV5-6 with TRBJ2-2, with TRBD1 matching 7 bases. The sequenced sample consisted of PBMCs or a T cell subset sorted from them (not recorded which). CDR3 nucleotides: TGTGCCAGCAGCTTGGCCCCGACAGGGCCCGGGGAGCTGTTTTTT. Translation: CASSLAPTGPGELFF.